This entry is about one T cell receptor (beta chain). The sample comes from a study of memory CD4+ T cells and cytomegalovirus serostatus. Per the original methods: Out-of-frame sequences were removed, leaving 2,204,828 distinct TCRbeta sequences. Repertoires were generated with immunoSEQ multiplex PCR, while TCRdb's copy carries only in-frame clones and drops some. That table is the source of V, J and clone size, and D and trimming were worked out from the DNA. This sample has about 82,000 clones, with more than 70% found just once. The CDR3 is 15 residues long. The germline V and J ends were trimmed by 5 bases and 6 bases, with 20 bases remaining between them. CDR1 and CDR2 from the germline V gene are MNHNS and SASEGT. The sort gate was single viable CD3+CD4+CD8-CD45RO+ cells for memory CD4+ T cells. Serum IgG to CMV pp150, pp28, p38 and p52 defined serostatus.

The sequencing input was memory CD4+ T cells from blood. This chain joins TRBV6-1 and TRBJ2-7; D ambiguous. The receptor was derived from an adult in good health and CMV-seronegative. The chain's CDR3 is CASSFEDPGISEQYF. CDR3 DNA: TGTGCCAGCAGTTTTGAAGACCCAGGCATCTCCGAGCAGTACTTC.